One and the same sample provided the 10 T cell receptor beta chains below, sequenced in a study of early T cells in non-severe SARS-CoV-2 infection (dated by TCRdb to the early 2020s). Receptor libraries were prepared by 5' RACE. Sequenced on a NextSeq 500. TCRdb redid the processing of the public reads, applying fastp at Q25 and MiXCR, and retained in-frame beta chains. Entries that share a CDR3 protein sequence are merged under the most common genes and DNA. In this sample the table shows tens of thousands of distinct CDR3 sequences, 14% to 15% of which occur a single time. The ten largest clones capture around 6% of the sample. Sequencing was carried out using whole blood. The receptors were gathered from an adult who was a healthcare worker with PCR-confirmed SARS-CoV-2 infection or an uninfected control (not recorded which).

V usage is TRBV29-1 and J usage is TRBJ2-3; 7 bases are shared with TRBD2. Germline CDR1 reads SQVTM; CDR2 reads ANQGSEA. Trimming took 2 bases from V and 2 from J; bases not matched to a gene: 13. This CDR3 comprises 17 residues. This CDR3 reads CSVEFGLIAGSTDTQYF. For the CDR3, the DNA is TGCAGCGTTGAATTTGGGCTGATAGCGGGTTCCACAGATACGCAGTATTTT.

This clonotype has a handful of counts. V and J are TRBV7-3 and TRBJ2-2; possible D gene TRBD1, 6 bases. The CDR3 runs to 13 residues. V was shortened by 8 bases and J by 6 bases, with 13 bases between the two germline ends. Germline V gene sequence: CDR1 SGHTA, CDR2 FQGTGA. The CDR3 bases are TGTGCCAGCGGCACAGGGATCGCCGGGGAGCTGTTTTTT. It yields the protein CASGTGIAGELFF.

This clonotype was observed a handful of times. The rearrangement links TRBV5-1 to TRBJ1-1, with D maybe TRBD1 (6 bases). V lost 3 bases to trimming and J lost 6 bases, with 15 bases between them. The CDR3 has 14 residues. Germline CDR1 is SGHRS and CDR2 is YFSETQ. CDR3 amino acids: CASSWGNAGAEAFF. The CDR3 bases are TGCGCCAGCAGCTGGGGGAACGCAGGGGCTGAAGCTTTCTTT.

The rearrangement joins TRBV11-2 to TRBJ2-1; a weak D match, TRBD2 (6 bases). This CDR3 spans 15 amino acids. The ends were cut back, 5 bases at V and 8 bases at J, with 19 bases in the middle. Germline V lookup: CDR1 SGHAT, CDR2 FQNNGV. CDR3 amino acids: CASSPTGLWSDEQFF. The CDR3 region has the DNA TGTGCCAGCAGCCCGACGGGACTTTGGTCTGATGAGCAGTTCTTC.

This chain's CDR3 is CASSGGTSGSISTGELFF. The CDR3 DNA sequence: TGTGCCAGCAGTGGGGGGACTAGCGGGAGTATAAGCACCGGGGAGCTGTTTTTT. This chain joins TRBV6-1 and TRBJ2-2, with 14 bases matching TRBD2. The CDR3 has 18 residues. J was trimmed by 4 bases and V by 4 bases; bases with no gene match: 8. The germline V gene has CDR1 MNHNS and CDR2 SASEGT.

This clonotype was detected many times. CDR3: CSVERGGYGYTF. The CDR3 nucleotides are TGCAGCGTTGAGAGGGGGGGCTATGGCTACACCTTC. V is TRBV29-1 and J is TRBJ1-2, with D perhaps matching TRBD1 (6 bases). The CDR3 runs 12 residues. CDR1 SQVTM and CDR2 ANQGSEA come from the germline V gene. V dropped 3 bases and J dropped 4 bases, with 9 bases sitting between them. Based on the CDR3 plus reference TRBV29-1 and TRBJ1-2, the full variable domain is SAVISQKPSRDICQRGTSLTIQCQVDSQVTMMFWYRQQPGQSLTLIATANQGSEATYESGFVIDKFPISRPNLTFSTLTVSNMSPEDSSIYLCSVERGGYGYTFGSGTRLTVV.

The genes are TRBV28 and TRBJ2-7, with TRBD2 matching over 9 bases. J lost 3 bases, V lost 5 bases, and 8 bases had no gene match. This CDR3 contains 15 residues. Germline V gene sequence: CDR1 MDHEN, CDR2 SYDVKM. This CDR3 reads CASSARLAESYEQYF. The CDR3 DNA reads TGTGCCAGCAGTGCCCGACTAGCGGAGAGCTACGAGCAGTACTTC. Full variable domain (missing parts from reference TRBV28 and TRBJ2-7): DVKVTQSSRYLVKRTGEKVFLECVQDMDHENMFWYRQDPGLGLRLIYFSYDVKMKEKGDIPEGYSVSREKKERFSLILESASTNQTSMYLCASSARLAESYEQYFGPGTRLTVT.

Turning to this clonotype: The junction departs from the called germline gene at one end, perhaps through a read error. The chain recombines TRBV19 with TRBJ1-5; the D is unclear. The CDR3 spans 14 residues. Germline lookup yields CDR1 LNHDA and CDR2 SQIVND (reference sequence). The CDR3 coding sequence is TGCGCCAGTAGTATTTGGGGTATCAATCAGCCCCAGCATTTT. Translating gives CASSIWGINQPQHF.

This clonotype was counted a few times. The chain recombines TRBV20-1 with TRBJ2-7; 7 bases map to TRBD2. In germline, CDR1 is DFQATT, CDR2 SNEGSKA (reference sequence). The CDR3 runs to 13 residues. The J segment lost 0 bases and the V segment lost 3 bases, leaving 2 bases of the junction unmatched. The DNA for the CDR3 is TGCAGTGCTAGGCGGGAGTACTCCTACGAGCAGTACTTC. This encodes CSARREYSYEQYF.

The genes are TRBV4-3 and TRBJ1-4, with D possibly being TRBD1 (5 bases). Germline CDR1 reads LGHNA; CDR2 reads YSLEER. This CDR3 contains 15 residues. Trimming pared 4 bases from V and 4 bases from J, leaving 13 bases between. Here the CDR3 reads CASSLRAGHNEKLFF. In DNA form, the CDR3 reads TGCGCCAGCAGCCTCCGGGCCGGACATAATGAAAAACTGTTTTTT.